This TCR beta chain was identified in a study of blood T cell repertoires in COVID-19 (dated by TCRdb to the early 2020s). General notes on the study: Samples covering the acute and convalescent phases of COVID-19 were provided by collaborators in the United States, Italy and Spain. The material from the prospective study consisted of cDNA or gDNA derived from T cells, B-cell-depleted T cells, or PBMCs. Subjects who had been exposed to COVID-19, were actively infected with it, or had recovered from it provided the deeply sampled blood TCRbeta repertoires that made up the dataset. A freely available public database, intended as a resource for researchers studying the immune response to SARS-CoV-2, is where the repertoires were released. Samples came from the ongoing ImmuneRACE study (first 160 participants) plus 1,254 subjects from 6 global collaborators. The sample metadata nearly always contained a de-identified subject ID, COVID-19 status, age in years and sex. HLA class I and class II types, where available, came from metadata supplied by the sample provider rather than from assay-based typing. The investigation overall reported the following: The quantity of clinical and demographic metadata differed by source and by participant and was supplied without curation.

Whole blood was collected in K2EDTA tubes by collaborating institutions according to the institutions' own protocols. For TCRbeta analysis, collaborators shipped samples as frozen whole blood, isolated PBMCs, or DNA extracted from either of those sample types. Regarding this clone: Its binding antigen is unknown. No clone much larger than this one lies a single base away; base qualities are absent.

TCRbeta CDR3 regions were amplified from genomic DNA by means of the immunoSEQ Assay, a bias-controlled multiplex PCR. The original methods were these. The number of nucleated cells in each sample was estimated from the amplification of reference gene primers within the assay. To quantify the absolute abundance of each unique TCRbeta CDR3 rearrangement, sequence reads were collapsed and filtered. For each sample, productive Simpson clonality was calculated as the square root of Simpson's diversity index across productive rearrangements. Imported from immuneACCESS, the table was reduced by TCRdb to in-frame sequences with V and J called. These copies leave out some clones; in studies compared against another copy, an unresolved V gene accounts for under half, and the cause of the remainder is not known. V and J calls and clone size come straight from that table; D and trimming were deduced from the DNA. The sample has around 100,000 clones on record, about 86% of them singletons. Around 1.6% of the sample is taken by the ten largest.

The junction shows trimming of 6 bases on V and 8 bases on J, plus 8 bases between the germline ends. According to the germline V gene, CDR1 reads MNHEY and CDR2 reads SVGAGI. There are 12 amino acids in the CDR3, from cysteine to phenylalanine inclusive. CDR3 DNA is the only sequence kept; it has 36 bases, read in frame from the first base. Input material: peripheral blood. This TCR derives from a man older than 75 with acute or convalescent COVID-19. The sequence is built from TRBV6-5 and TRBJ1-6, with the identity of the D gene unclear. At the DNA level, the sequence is TGTGCCAGCAGGGCGGGTGATTCACCCCTCCACTTT. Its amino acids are CASRAGDSPLHF.